This is a list of T cell receptor beta chains from one sample in a study of type 1 and type 2 diabetes patients. TCRdb reanalysed the multiplex PCR reads using MiXCR and keeps one entry per CDR3 protein. The data contain around 300,000 distinct CDR3 sequences, approximately 45% of them singletons. Input material: peripheral blood mononuclear cells (PBMCs). These receptors were taken from a man between 18 and 35 years old with type 2 diabetes. Each CDR3 is given with its conserved first and last residue. Each record gives: clone size, J gene, V gene, D gene, CDR3 DNA, CDR3 protein. D genes are given only for firm matches. Some rows have no size entry. The others give once, few or many, or a class for an expanded clone.

-,TRBJ2-3,TRBV9,-,TGTGCCAGCAGCGTCGACAGCCGCACAGATACGCAGTATTTT,CASSVDSRTDTQYF
-,TRBJ2-2,TRBV2,TRBD1,TGTGCCAGCGGGGGGACAGGGTACACCGGGGAGCTGTTTTTT,CASGGTGYTGELFF
-,TRBJ2-7,TRBV10-3,-,TGTGCCATCAGTGAGGGGGCAGGGCGGATTGACGAGCAGTACTTC,CAISEGAGRIDEQYF
-,TRBJ2-1,TRBV19,TRBD1,TGTGCCAGTAGTGGGAACAGGGGTACCGTCAATGAGCAGTTCTTC,CASSGNRGTVNEQFF
-,TRBJ2-1,TRBV10-3,TRBD2,TGTGCCATCAGGGGACTAGCGGCCGACAATGAGCAGTTCTTC,CAIRGLAADNEQFF
-,TRBJ2-1,TRBV29-1,-,TGCAGCGTCCCCGGGGCTGCCAATGAGCAGTTCTTC,CSVPGAANEQFF
-,TRBJ1-2,TRBV7-2,-,TGTGCCAGCAGTTTCGTAGGGGCCTACGCCTTC,CASSFVGAYAF
-,TRBJ1-2,TRBV15,-,TGTGCCACCAGCAGAGATCGGGGGCTTGGCTATGGCTACACCTTC,CATSRDRGLGYGYTF
few,TRBJ2-7,TRBV6-2/TRBV6-3,-,TGTGCCAGCAAGGAGGACAGATCCTACGAGCAGTACTTC,CASKEDRSYEQYF
few,TRBJ2-5,TRBV10-3,-,TGTGCCATCAATGGGGACCCGGTCGGGGCCCAGTACTTC,CAINGDPVGAQYF
-,TRBJ2-2,TRBV7-3,TRBD1,TGTGCCAGCAGTAGACAGGGGGCCGGAGGGACCGGGGAGCTGTTTTTT,CASSRQGAGGTGELFF
-,TRBJ2-1,TRBV5-1,TRBD2,TGCGCCAGCAACTTGGAACCGGGACTAGCGAGGGATGAGCAGTTCTTC,CASNLEPGLARDEQFF
few,TRBJ2-5,TRBV6-1,TRBD2,TGTGCCAGCAGGTCAGCGGGAGACCAAGAGACCCAGTACTTC,CASRSAGDQETQYF
-,TRBJ1-1,TRBV20-1,-,TGCAGTGCTAGGTCAGACAGGTGGAACACTGAAGCTTTCTTT,CSARSDRWNTEAFF
few,TRBJ2-5,TRBV10-3,-,TGTGCCATCTCCGGGACTTTCAAAGAGACCCAGTACTTC,CAISGTFKETQYF
-,TRBJ1-1,TRBV29-1,-,TGCAGCGTTGGGGTGGTGAACACTGAAGCTTTCTTT,CSVGVVNTEAFF
-,TRBJ2-1,TRBV27,-,TGTGCCAGCAGATCCGGGACGGAGAGCTCCTACAATGAGCAGTTCTTC,CASRSGTESSYNEQFF
-,TRBJ1-6,TRBV5-1,TRBD1,TGCGCCAGCAGCTTGGCCGGACAGGACCGGTCACCCCTCCACTTT,CASSLAGQDRSPLHF
few,TRBJ1-1,TRBV7-3,-,TGTGCCAGCAGCTTAACAGGAGTCCTGGGTGAAGCTTTCTTT,CASSLTGVLGEAFF
once,TRBJ2-3,TRBV7-2,TRBD2,TGTGCCAGCAGCTTGGCAGGGCGGGGGGTCACAGATACGCAGTATTTT,CASSLAGRGVTDTQYF
few,TRBJ2-7,TRBV27,-,TGTGCCAGCAGTGTGACTAGTTCCTACGAGCAGTACTTT,CASSVTSSYEQYF
-,TRBJ2-6,TRBV30,-,TGTGCCTGGAGTGTAAGGTTCTCTGGGGCCAACGTCCTGACTTTC,CAWSVRFSGANVLTF
-,TRBJ2-6,TRBV7-2,-,TGTGCCAGCAGCTTGGAGTTTTCTGGGGCCAACGTCCTGACTTTC,CASSLEFSGANVLTF
-,TRBJ2-5,TRBV19,-,TGTGCCAGTGGTAAGGGCGGAGAGACCCAGTACTTC,CASGKGGETQYF
-,TRBJ1-2,TRBV10-3,-,TGTGCCATCAGTGAGCTAGGCGGCTACACCTTC,CAISELGGYTF
many,TRBJ1-1,TRBV10-3,-,TGTGCCATCAGTGATGGGGACGGTACTGAAGCTTTCTTT,CAISDGDGTEAFF